A selection of T cell receptor beta chains follows, all from one sample in a study of T-cell reconstitution after alpha-beta-depleted transplantation in children. TCRdb reanalysed the PCR reads using MiXCR and keeps one entry per CDR3 protein. The sample has around 490,000 distinct CDR3 sequences; about an eighth are singletons. The sequences come from PBMCs, mostly from graft donor cells, collected 180 days after TCRalphabeta/CD19-depleted stem cell transplant. The source is a female patient aged 2 to 10 who had a stem cell transplant for aplastic anemia, so the T cells may come from the graft donor. The CDR3 runs from the conserved cysteine through the conserved F or W. D genes are given only for firm matches. For some rows the clone size is stated as once, few or many, or as a class when expanded; others skip it.

TRBV18	TRBJ2-1	16	TRBD1	-	TGTGCCAGCTCACCACCGTACAGGGGTCCCTACAATGAGCAGTTCTTC	CASSPPYRGPYNEQFF
TRBV11-2	TRBJ1-4	13	-	-	TGTGCCAGCAGTGAGGGGCGACATGAAAAACTGTTTTTT	CASSEGRHEKLFF
TRBV4-3	TRBJ1-2	17	TRBD1	many	TGCGCCAGCAGCCAAGATCTCCAGGGGGCGAATCGGTATGGCTACACCTTC	CASSQDLQGANRYGYTF
TRBV18	TRBJ2-2	16	TRBD1	few	TGTGCCAGCTCACCCCTGGGACAGGTGAACACCGGGGAGCTGTTTTTT	CASSPLGQVNTGELFF
TRBV11-2	TRBJ2-4	16	-	-	TGTGCCAGCAGCCCCATGGGGGGCCTAGCCAAAAACATTCAGTACTTC	CASSPMGGLAKNIQYF
TRBV6-5	TRBJ2-2	14	-	-	TGTGCCAGCAGTTATGTCGGACGGCTCGGGGAGCTGTTTTTT	CASSYVGRLGELFF
TRBV11-3	TRBJ2-4	19	TRBD1	many	TGTGCCAGCAGTCACCTCCTTCGGACAGGGGAAAAGTCCAAAAACATTCAGTACTTC	CASSHLLRTGEKSKNIQYF
TRBV18	TRBJ1-1	15	-	few	TGTGCCAGCTCACCCGTTATTCCCTCGGGCACTGAAGCTTTCTTT	CASSPVIPSGTEAFF
TRBV12-3/TRBV12-4	TRBJ1-5	16	TRBD1	-	TGTGCCAGCAGCCCTTGGACAGGGGGTAGCGATCAGCCCCAGCATTTT	CASSPWTGGSDQPQHF
TRBV20-1	TRBJ1-2	13	-	few	TGCAGTGCTAGTGACAGTCTCCTCTATGGCTACACCTTC	CSASDSLLYGYTF
TRBV18	TRBJ1-1	17	-	few	TGTGCCAGCTCACCTATACCCTTATGGGGAATGAACACTGAAGCTTTCTTT	CASSPIPLWGMNTEAFF
TRBV28	TRBJ2-4	14	-	few	TGTGCCAGCAGTCACGTCTTAGCCAAAAACATTCAGTACTTC	CASSHVLAKNIQYF
TRBV29-1	TRBJ2-1	14	-	few	TGCAGCGTTGAAACGGGAGCTTCCTACAATGAGCAGTTCTTC	CSVETGASYNEQFF
TRBV10-3	TRBJ2-3	12	-	-	TGTGCCATCAGTGAGTTGGCAGATACGCAGTATTTT	CAISELADTQYF
TRBV25-1	TRBJ2-1	14	TRBD2	many	TGTGCCAGCAGTGTGGGGAGCGGGAGGTATGAGCAGTTCTTC	CASSVGSGRYEQFF
TRBV6-4	TRBJ2-1	17	TRBD1	few	TGTGCCAGCAGAAGGACAGGGGGCAGGCTAGGGGGCGATGAGCAGTTCTTC	CASRRTGGRLGGDEQFF
TRBV4-3	TRBJ1-1	15	-	many	TGCGCCAGCAGCCCCCAATTGGTTAACCCCACTGAAGCTTTCTTT	CASSPQLVNPTEAFF
TRBV20-1	TRBJ2-5	18	-	-	TGCAGTGCTAGACTGGGCCTATTTCCAGGGGTGGGGCTTGGAGCCCAGTACTTC	CSARLGLFPGVGLGAQYF
TRBV28	TRBJ1-2	14	-	-	TGTGCCAGCAGTTTGTCCGGGGCGCACTATGGCTACACCTTC	CASSLSGAHYGYTF
TRBV9	TRBJ2-3	14	TRBD2	few	TGTGCCAGCAGCGCTAGCGGGGGCACAGATACGCAGTATTTT	CASSASGGTDTQYF
TRBV12-3/TRBV12-4	TRBJ2-6	15	-	-	TGTGCCAGCGCGGGACGGATCTCTGGGGCCAACGTCCTGACTTTC	CASAGRISGANVLTF
TRBV7-6	TRBJ2-7	17	-	-	TGTGCCAGCAGCTTAACGCCGGGGGTTCGGATGCCCTACGAGCAGTACTTC	CASSLTPGVRMPYEQYF
TRBV28	TRBJ1-3	14	-	-	TGTGCCAGCAGTAAACACCACTCTGGAAACACCATATATTTT	CASSKHHSGNTIYF
TRBV6-1	TRBJ1-3	15	-	-	TGTGCCAGCAGCCCTGGACAAGGGGGGGGAAACACCATATATTTT	CASSPGQGGGNTIYF
TRBV28	TRBJ2-7	14	-	many	TGTGCCGCGACTCGACAGGTCAGGCCCTACGAGCAGTACTTC	CAATRQVRPYEQYF
TRBV24-1	TRBJ2-6	16	-	-	TGTGCCCCCGACAGTTCCGGAGACTCTGGGGCCAACGTCCTGACTTTC	CAPDSSGDSGANVLTF
TRBV9	TRBJ2-3	16	TRBD2	few	TGTGCCAGCAGCACCCGGGAGGGGGGCCACACAGATACGCAGTATTTT	CASSTREGGHTDTQYF
TRBV25-1	TRBJ1-2	15	TRBD1	few	TGTGCCACCTCGGAGATAATACAGGGGCCTGATGGCTACACCTTC	CATSEIIQGPDGYTF
TRBV5-1	TRBJ2-3	15	-	many	TGCGCCAGCGTCCTGGACCCTCATGGCACAGATACGCAGTATTTT	CASVLDPHGTDTQYF
TRBV7-2	TRBJ1-1	13	-	-	TGTGCCAGCAGCACCTATGAAGCCACTGAAGCTTTCTTT	CASSTYEATEAFF
TRBV5-4	TRBJ2-5	13	-	many	TGTGCCAGCAGCTTGTTGGGAAGGGAGACCCAGTACTTC	CASSLLGRETQYF
TRBV29-1	TRBJ2-5	14	-	few	TGCAGCGTTGTGGGTGGGCGAGGACAAGAGACCCAGTACTTC	CSVVGGRGQETQYF
TRBV4-3	TRBJ2-7	16	TRBD2	-	TGCGCCAGCAGCCAAGATTTTCGCGGGAGAACCTACGAGCAGTACTTC	CASSQDFRGRTYEQYF
TRBV9	TRBJ2-3	17	TRBD1	few	TGTGCCAGCAGCCCACAGGGGGGCCGGAGGTCCACAGATACGCAGTATTTT	CASSPQGGRRSTDTQYF
TRBV5-1	TRBJ2-1	15	TRBD1	few	TGCGCCAGCAGCTCCGGGACAGGGGTGAACAATGAGCAGTTCTTC	CASSSGTGVNNEQFF
TRBV20-1	TRBJ2-1	16	-	-	TGCAGTGCAGCTTCCCCCGGGACCCTCTATGGAAATGAGCAGTTCTTC	CSAASPGTLYGNEQFF
TRBV11-1	TRBJ2-7	15	-	many	TGTGCCAGCAGCCCGGGGGCAGGGGAACCCTACGAGCAGTACTTC	CASSPGAGEPYEQYF
TRBV20-1	TRBJ2-7	13	-	few	TGCAGTGCTAATTACAGGGCGAAGGGCGAGCAGTACTTC	CSANYRAKGEQYF
TRBV5-1	TRBJ2-1	15	-	few	TGCGCCAGCAGCTTGGGGTATTCTAGCTACAATGAGCAGTTCTTC	CASSLGYSSYNEQFF
TRBV5-1	TRBJ2-1	15	-	few	TGCGCCAGCAGCTGGGGGACGGGTTCCTACAATGAGCAGTTCTTC	CASSWGTGSYNEQFF
TRBV21-1	TRBJ1-3	17	-	-	TGTGCCAGCAGCAGGCGGACAGGCATGACCTCTGGAAACACCATATATTTT	CASSRRTGMTSGNTIYF
TRBV4-3	TRBJ1-2	17	-	few	TGCGCCAGCAGCCAAGTTTTGCGGGACAAGGCAGACTTTGGCTACACCTTC	CASSQVLRDKADFGYTF
TRBV5-1	TRBJ1-3	14	-	-	TGCGCCAGCAGCTTGTCCGAATCTGGAAACACCATATATTTT	CASSLSESGNTIYF
TRBV11-2	TRBJ2-3	16	TRBD1	few	TGTGCCAGCAGCTCATCCAGGGGGCTGAGCACAGATACGCAGTATTTT	CASSSSRGLSTDTQYF
TRBV6-4	TRBJ2-1	15	TRBD2	-	TGTGCCAGCAGACTAGCGGGAGGGCCCCCGAATGAGCAGTTCTTC	CASRLAGGPPNEQFF
TRBV6-5	TRBJ1-1	12	-	-	TGTGCCAGCAGTTACAGGGGCCCGGGGGCTTTCTTT	CASSYRGPGAFF
TRBV28	TRBJ1-6	15	TRBD1	many	TGTGCCAGCAGCCTACGGGACAGACCGGCTTATCCCCTCCACTTT	CASSLRDRPAYPLHF
TRBV3-1	TRBJ2-2	18	TRBD2	few	TGTGCCAGCAGTTTCACTAGCGGGATGCCTCCCTCCACCGGGGAGCTGTTTTTT	CASSFTSGMPPSTGELFF
TRBV12-3/TRBV12-4	TRBJ2-7	14	TRBD2	many	TGTGCCAGCGGCCCAACTAGCGGGGTCTACGAGCAGTACTTC	CASGPTSGVYEQYF